One sample yielded the 17 T cell receptor beta chains listed below, sequenced in a study of blood T cell repertoires in COVID-19. Profiled with immunoSEQ multiplex PCR; TCRdb holds only in-frame clones, not every one. The profile shows about 210,000 clones, roughly 87% of them singletons. Sequences were obtained from PBMCs or T cells enriched from blood (not recorded which). All receptors derive from a man aged 18-30 years with acute COVID-19.

The J gene is TRBJ1-1, the V gene TRBV9; weak D call: TRBD1 (6 bases). Germline V gene sequence: CDR1 SGDLS, CDR2 YYNGEE. The CDR3 covers 12 residues. The V end lost 4 bases, the J end lost 4 bases, and 8 bases lay between the germline ends. The CDR3 sequence is CASSSGATEAFF. The CDR3 nucleotides read TGTGCCAGCAGCTCAGGGGCCACTGAAGCTTTCTTT.

The rearrangement uses TRBV28 and TRBJ1-1; TRBD1 is a possible D gene (5 bases). CDR1 is MDHEN, CDR2 SYDVKM, per germline. Trimming cost V 1 base and J 1 base, with 10 bases left between them. The CDR3 consists of 15 residues. CDR3: CASSLYLTGNTEAFF. For the CDR3, the DNA is TGTGCCAGCAGTTTATACCTTACAGGGAACACTGAAGCTTTCTTT.

The chain employs TRBV25-1 and TRBJ2-7, with D possibly being TRBD1 (6 bases). Trimming took off 6 bases at V and 6 bases at J, with 12 bases between the two ends. Germline lookup yields CDR1 MGHDK and CDR2 SYGVNS. This CDR3 comprises 12 residues. In DNA form, the CDR3 reads TGTGCCAGCAGGTGGCAGGGGACCGAGCAGTACTTC. As protein: CASRWQGTEQYF.

This clone was seen a single time. The rearrangement uses TRBV30 and TRBJ2-3; D might be TRBD2 (6 bases). Germline V gene data show CDR1 as GTSNPN and CDR2 as SVGIG (reference sequence). With 3 bases removed from V and 5 bases from J, the gap between germline ends came to 15 bases. The CDR3 has 14 residues. The CDR3 DNA follows: TGTGCCTGGAGGTGGGCAACGGGGGAAGATACGCAGTATTTT. This gives the protein CAWRWATGEDTQYF.

The chain joins TRBV5-4 to TRBJ2-5, with 7 bases identical to TRBD2. The junction had 11 bases not matched to a gene; V was cut back by 5 bases and J by 4 bases. CDR1 is SGHNT, CDR2 YYREEE, per germline (reference sequence). The CDR3 sequence is 15 residues long. The DNA for the CDR3 is TGTGCCAGCAGTCCCACCCGTGCGGGAGCAGAGACCCAGTACTTC. Translated, it gives CASSPTRAGAETQYF.

This clone was recorded once. This rearrangement joins TRBV2 to TRBJ2-2; 8 bases align to TRBD2. V gave up 4 bases and J gave up 5 bases; unmatched junction bases: 3. The germline gives CDR1 SNHLY, CDR2 FYNNEI. This CDR3 spans 14 amino acids. CDR3 in DNA: TGTGCCAGCAGTGCGTCTAGCGGGACCGGGGAGCTGTTTTTT. It codes for CASSASSGTGELFF.

The chain uses TRBV29-1 and TRBJ1-2; D possibly corresponds to TRBD1 (5 bases). The V gene's germline CDR1 is SQVTM and CDR2 ANQGSEA. This CDR3 has 14 residues. Trimming took 1 base from V and 6 from J, leaving 15 bases between them. The CDR3 nucleotides read TGCAGCGTTGAAGGGATACAGGAAAATAATGGCTACACCTTC. Translated: CSVEGIQENNGYTF. Complete variable domain (other parts from reference TRBV29-1 and TRBJ1-2): SAVISQKPSRDICQRGTSLTIQCQVDSQVTMMFWYRQQPGQSLTLIATANQGSEATYESGFVIDKFPISRPNLTFSTLTVSNMSPEDSSIYLCSVEGIQENNGYTFGSGTRLTVV.

This clone is a singleton in its sample. The chain carries TRBV30 and TRBJ2-2; unclear D gene. Germline-derived CDR1 and CDR2 are GTSNPN and SVGIG (reference sequence). CDR3 length equals 11 residues. With 5 bases removed from V and 3 bases from J, the gap between germline ends came to 4 bases. CDR3 in amino acids: CAWSYTGELFF. Written as DNA, the CDR3 is TGTGCCTGGTCATACACCGGGGAGCTGTTTTTT.

This chain connects TRBV6-5 to TRBJ2-3; D perhaps matches TRBD2 (6 bases). CDR3 size: 15 residues. V was cut by 6 bases and J by 5 bases, with 18 bases left in between. Germline lookup yields CDR1 MNHEY and CDR2 SVGAGI. DNA for the CDR3: TGTGCCAGCAGGTCGCCCCGGCGGGACCGAGATACGCAGTATTTT. Its protein product is CASRSPRRDRDTQYF.

V usage is TRBV19 and J usage is TRBJ1-5; 9 bases align to TRBD1. Germline V gives CDR1 LNHDA, CDR2 SQIVND (reference sequence). This CDR3 has 14 residues. The V gene end was trimmed by 0 bases and the J gene end by 7 bases; junction bases not matched to a gene: 1. The CDR3 nucleotides read TGTGCCAGTAGTATAGACGGGACAGGGCAGCCCCAGCATTTT. Translation: CASSIDGTGQPQHF.

This clone was detected a few times. This chain uses TRBV9 with TRBJ2-1; 8 bases match TRBD2. The V and J ends lost 4 bases and 8 bases, in that order; junction bases with no gene match: 14. The CDR3 contains 16 residues. Germline CDR1 SGDLS, CDR2 YYNGEE. The CDR3 region is CASSPSLADGWYEQFF. The DNA for the CDR3 is TGTGCCAGCAGCCCGTCACTAGCGGATGGCTGGTATGAGCAGTTCTTC.

On this clone: In the same sample, other DNA sequences code for this CDR3. The chain couples TRBV27 to TRBJ2-1; D possibly corresponds to TRBD2 (6 bases). Trimming shortened V by 0 bases and J by 0 bases, and 9 bases separated the two germline ends. Germline lookup yields CDR1 MNHEY and CDR2 SMNVEV (reference sequence). This CDR3 comprises 16 residues. The CDR3: CASSLSSGSSYNEQFF. DNA of the CDR3: TGTGCCAGCAGTTTATCTAGCGGCAGCTCCTACAATGAGCAGTTCTTC.

This clone was seen more than once but under ten times. The V call is TRBV2, the J call TRBJ1-2; 10 positions match TRBD1. CDR1 and CDR2 (germline): SNHLY, FYNNEI. The CDR3 contains 18 residues. Germline trimming cut 2 bases from V and 8 bases from J; bases unmatched to any gene: 17. CDR3 nucleotides: TGTGCCAGCAGTGAAACAAGACAGGGGGCACATTACATCGGAGGCTACACCTTC. Translated, it gives CASSETRQGAHYIGGYTF.

The V gene is TRBV24-1, the J gene TRBJ2-7, with 8 bases that match TRBD2. This CDR3 is built from 14 residues. The V gene's germline CDR1 is KGHDR and CDR2 SFDVKD. V was pared by 5 bases and J by 5 bases, with 7 bases of the junction left unmatched. DNA for the CDR3: TGTGCCACCAGTGTAGGCGGGAGGTTCGACGAGCAGTACTTC. This sequence encodes CATSVGGRFDEQYF.

The chain has TRBV7-8 and TRBJ2-6; 11 nucleotides align to TRBD1. CDR1 and CDR2 from the germline V gene are SGHVS and FQNEAQ. The CDR3 contains 22 residues. The V segment lost 8 bases and the J segment 3 bases; nucleotides outside the gene matches: 24. CDR3 in DNA: TGTGCCAGCGTCATAAACCGGGACAGGGGGATTAGAGGGCTTGGTGGGGCCAACGTCCTGACTTTC. Translated: CASVINRDRGIRGLGGANVLTF. The variable domain in full, with the rest retrieved from reference TRBV7-8 and TRBJ2-6, is GAGVSQSPRYKVAKRGQDVALRCDPISGHVSLFWYQQALGQGPEFLTYFQNEAQLDKSGLPSDRFFAERPEGSVSTLKIQRTQQEDSAVYLCASVINRDRGIRGLGGANVLTFGAGSRLTVL.

The rearrangement links TRBV27 to TRBJ2-4, with D perhaps TRBD1 (6 bases). The CDR3 has 16 residues. Germline values: CDR1 MNHEY, CDR2 SMNVEV (reference sequence). V lost 5 bases and J lost 0, with 14 bases in between. CDR3 sequence (DNA): TGTGCCAGCAGTCCCGGGTCAGGGGTAGCCAAAAACATTCAGTACTTC. Translation: CASSPGSGVAKNIQYF.

J is TRBJ1-5 and V is TRBV28, with 8 bases fitting TRBD1. Germline CDR1 reads MDHEN; CDR2 reads SYDVKM. The CDR3 has 14 amino acids. The J segment lost 5 bases and the V segment lost 5 bases, leaving 5 bases of the junction unmatched. In DNA form, the CDR3 reads TGTGCCAGCAGTCCTGGACAGGGAGATCAGCCCCAGCATTTT. This sequence encodes CASSPGQGDQPQHF. Full variable domain (rest looked up from reference TRBV28 and TRBJ1-5): DVKVTQSSRYLVKRTGEKVFLECVQDMDHENMFWYRQDPGLGLRLIYFSYDVKMKEKGDIPEGYSVSREKKERFSLILESASTNQTSMYLCASSPGQGDQPQHFGDGTRLSIL.